This TCR beta chain derives from a study of breast tumors, draining lymph nodes, adjacent tissues. Trimming shortened V by 4 bases and J by 3 bases, and 9 bases separated the two germline ends. Germline V lookup: CDR1 MNHEY, CDR2 SMNVEV (reference sequence). The CDR3 consists of 13 residues. Samples came from axillary lymph nodes draining the breast cancer. This clonotype showed up many times. TCRdb called the multiplex PCR reads again in MiXCR, with one record for every CDR3 protein. Of 160,000 or so distinct CDR3 sequences in the sample, approximately 30% were seen once. This receptor was taken from a female donor with breast cancer. Some clones in this sample may be carry-over from other donors' samples. The sequenced sample was axillary lymph node tissue. V gene TRBV27 combines with J gene TRBJ1-2; D unclear. In DNA form, the CDR3 reads TGTGCCAGCAGTTCCTCCAGTTACTATGGCTACACCTTC. Amino acid sequence: CASSSSSYYGYTF.